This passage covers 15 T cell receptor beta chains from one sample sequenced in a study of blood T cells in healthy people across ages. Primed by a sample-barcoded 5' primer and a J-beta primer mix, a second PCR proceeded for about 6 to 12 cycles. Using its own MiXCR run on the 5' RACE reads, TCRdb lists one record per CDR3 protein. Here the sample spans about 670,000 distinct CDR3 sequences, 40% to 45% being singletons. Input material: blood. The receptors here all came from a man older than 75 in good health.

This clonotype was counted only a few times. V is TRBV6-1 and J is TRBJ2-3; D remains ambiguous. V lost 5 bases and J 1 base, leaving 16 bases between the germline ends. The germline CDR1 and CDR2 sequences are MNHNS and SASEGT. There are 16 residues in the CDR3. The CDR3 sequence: CASSPGSRSGTDTQYF. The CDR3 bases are TGTGCCAGCAGTCCCGGCAGCCGTAGTGGCACAGATACGCAGTATTTT.

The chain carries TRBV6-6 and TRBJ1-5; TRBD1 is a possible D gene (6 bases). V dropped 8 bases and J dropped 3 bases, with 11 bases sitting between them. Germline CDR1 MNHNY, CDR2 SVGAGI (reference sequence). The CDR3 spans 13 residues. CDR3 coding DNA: TGTGCCAGCCAGGGACAACTCAATCAGCCCCAGCATTTT. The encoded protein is CASQGQLNQPQHF.

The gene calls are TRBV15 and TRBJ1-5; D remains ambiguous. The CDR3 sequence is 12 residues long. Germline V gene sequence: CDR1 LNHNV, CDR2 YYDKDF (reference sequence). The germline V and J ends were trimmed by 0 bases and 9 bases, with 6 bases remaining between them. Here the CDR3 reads CATSRDFRPQHF. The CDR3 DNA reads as TGTGCCACCAGCAGAGATTTCCGGCCCCAGCATTTT.

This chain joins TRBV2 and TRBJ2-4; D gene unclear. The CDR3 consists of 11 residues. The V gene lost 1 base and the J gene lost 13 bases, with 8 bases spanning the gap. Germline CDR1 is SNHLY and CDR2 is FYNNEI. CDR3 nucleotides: TGTGCCAGCAGTGAAGTTAAGCAGCAGTACTTC. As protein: CASSEVKQQYF.

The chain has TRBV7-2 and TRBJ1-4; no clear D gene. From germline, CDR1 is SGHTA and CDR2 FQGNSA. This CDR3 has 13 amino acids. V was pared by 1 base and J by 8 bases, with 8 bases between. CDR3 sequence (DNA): TGTGCCAGCAGCTTAGATGGGAAAGAAAAACTGTTTTTT. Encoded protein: CASSLDGKEKLFF.

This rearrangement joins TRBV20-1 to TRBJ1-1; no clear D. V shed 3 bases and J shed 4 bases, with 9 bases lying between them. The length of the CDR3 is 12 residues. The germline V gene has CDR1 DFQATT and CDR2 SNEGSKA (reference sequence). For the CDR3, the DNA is TGCAGTGCTAGTAGGCAACTCACTGAAGCTTTCTTT. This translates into CSASRQLTEAFF.

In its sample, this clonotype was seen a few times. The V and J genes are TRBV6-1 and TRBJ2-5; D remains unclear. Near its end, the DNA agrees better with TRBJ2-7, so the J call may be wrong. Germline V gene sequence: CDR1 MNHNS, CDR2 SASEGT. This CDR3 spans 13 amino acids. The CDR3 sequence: CASSDRAFHEQYF. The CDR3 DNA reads TGTGCCAGCAGTGATAGGGCGTTCCACGAGCAGTACTTC.

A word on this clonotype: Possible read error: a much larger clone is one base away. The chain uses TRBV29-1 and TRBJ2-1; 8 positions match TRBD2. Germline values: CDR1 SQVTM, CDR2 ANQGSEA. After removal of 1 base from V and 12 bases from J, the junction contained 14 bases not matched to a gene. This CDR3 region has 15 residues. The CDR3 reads CSVEGASLLAELQFF. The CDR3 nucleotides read TGCAGCGTTGAAGGGGCCTCCCTACTAGCGGAATTGCAGTTCTTC.

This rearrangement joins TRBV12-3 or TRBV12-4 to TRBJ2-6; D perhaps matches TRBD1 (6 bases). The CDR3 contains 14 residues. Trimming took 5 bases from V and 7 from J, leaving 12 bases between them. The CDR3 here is CASSRGQSANVLTF. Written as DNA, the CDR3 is TGTGCCAGCAGTAGAGGACAGTCAGCCAACGTCCTGACTTTC.

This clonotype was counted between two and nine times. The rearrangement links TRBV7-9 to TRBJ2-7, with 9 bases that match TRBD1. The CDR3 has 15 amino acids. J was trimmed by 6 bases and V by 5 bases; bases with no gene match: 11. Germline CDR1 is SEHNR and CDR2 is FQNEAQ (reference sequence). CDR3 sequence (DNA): TGTGCCAGCAGCCAGTCTCCGGGACAGGGCGGCGAGCAGTACTTC. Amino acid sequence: CASSQSPGQGGEQYF.

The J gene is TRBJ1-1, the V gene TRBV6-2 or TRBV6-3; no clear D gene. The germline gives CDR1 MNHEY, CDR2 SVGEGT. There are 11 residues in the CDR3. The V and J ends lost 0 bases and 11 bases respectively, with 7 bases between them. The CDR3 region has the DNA TGTGCCAGCAGTTACTCCCTTTGGGCTTTCTTT. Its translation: CASSYSLWAFF.

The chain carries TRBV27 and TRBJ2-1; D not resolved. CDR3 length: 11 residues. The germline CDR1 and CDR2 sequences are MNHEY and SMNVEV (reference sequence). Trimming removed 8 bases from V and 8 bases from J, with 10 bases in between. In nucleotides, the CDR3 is TGTGCCAGCGCTAGACTCTATGAGCAGTTCTTC. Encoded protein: CASARLYEQFF.

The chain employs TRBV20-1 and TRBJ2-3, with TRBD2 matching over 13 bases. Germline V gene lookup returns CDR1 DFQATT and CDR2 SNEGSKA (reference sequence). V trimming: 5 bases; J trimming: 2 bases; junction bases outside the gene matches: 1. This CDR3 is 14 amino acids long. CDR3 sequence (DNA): TGCAGTGCTGGGACTAGCGGGGTCACAGATACGCAGTATTTT. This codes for CSAGTSGVTDTQYF.

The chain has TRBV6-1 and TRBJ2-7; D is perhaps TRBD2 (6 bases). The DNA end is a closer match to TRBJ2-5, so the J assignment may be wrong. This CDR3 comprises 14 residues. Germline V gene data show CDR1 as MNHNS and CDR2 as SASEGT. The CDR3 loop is CASSEPGLSETQYF. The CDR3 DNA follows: TGTGCCAGCAGTGAACCGGGACTTTCGGAGACCCAGTACTTC.

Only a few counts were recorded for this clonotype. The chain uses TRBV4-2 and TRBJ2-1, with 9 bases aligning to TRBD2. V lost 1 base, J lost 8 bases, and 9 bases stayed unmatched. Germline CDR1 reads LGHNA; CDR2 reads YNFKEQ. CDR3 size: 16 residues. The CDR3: CASSQGLAGLVHEQFF. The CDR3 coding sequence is TGTGCCAGCAGCCAAGGTCTAGCGGGACTCGTCCATGAGCAGTTCTTC.